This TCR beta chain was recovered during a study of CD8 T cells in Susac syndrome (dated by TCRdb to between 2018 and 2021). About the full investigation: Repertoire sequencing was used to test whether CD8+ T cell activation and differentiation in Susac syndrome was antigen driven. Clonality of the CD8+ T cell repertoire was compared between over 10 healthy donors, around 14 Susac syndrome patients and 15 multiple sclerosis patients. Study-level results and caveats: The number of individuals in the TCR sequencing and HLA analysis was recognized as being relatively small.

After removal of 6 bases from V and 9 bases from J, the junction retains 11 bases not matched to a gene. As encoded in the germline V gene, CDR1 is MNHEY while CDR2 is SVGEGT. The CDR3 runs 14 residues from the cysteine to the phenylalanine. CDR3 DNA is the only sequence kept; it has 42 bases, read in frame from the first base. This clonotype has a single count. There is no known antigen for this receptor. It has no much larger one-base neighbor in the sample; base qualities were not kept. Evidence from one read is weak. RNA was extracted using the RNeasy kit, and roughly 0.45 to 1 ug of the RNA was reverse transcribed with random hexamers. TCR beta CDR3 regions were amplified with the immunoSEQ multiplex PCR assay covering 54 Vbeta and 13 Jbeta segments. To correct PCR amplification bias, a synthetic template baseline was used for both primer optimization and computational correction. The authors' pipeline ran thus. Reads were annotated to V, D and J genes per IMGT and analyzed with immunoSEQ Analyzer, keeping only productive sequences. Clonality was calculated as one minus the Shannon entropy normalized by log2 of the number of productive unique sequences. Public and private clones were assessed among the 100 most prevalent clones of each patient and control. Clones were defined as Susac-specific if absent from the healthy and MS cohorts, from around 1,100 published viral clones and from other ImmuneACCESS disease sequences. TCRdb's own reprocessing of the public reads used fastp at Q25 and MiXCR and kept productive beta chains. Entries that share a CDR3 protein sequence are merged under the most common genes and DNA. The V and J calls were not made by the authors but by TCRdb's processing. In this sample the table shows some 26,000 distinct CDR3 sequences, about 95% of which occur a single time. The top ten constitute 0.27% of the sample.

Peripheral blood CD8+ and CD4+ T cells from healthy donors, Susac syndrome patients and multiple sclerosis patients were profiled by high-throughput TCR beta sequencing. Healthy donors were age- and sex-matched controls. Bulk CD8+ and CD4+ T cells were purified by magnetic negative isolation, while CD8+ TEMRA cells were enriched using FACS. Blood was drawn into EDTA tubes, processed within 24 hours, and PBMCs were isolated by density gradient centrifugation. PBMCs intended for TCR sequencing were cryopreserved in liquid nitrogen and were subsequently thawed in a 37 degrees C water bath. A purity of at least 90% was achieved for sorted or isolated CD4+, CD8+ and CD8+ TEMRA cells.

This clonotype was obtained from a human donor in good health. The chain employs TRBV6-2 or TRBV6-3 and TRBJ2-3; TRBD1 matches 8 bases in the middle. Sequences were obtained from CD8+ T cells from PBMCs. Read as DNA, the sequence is TGTGCCAGCAGGGGGGACAGGCCCCGTGGGACGCAGTATTTT. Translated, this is CASRGDRPRGTQYF.